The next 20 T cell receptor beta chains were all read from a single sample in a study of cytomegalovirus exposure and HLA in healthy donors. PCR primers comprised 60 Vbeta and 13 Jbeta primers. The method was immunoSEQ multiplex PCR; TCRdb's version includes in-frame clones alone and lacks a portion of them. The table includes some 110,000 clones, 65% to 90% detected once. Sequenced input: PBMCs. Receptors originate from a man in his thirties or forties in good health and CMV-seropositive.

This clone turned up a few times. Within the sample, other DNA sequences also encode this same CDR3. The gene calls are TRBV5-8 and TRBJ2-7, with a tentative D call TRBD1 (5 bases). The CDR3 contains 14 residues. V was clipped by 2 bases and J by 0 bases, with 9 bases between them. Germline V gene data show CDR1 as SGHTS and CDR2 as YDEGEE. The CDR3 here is CASSLGDSSYEQYF. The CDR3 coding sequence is TGTGCCAGCAGCTTAGGAGACAGCTCCTACGAGCAGTACTTC.

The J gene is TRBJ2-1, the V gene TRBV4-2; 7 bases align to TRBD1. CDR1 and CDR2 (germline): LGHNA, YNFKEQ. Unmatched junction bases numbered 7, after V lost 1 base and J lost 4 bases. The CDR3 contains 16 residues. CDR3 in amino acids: CASSQATGVEYNEQFF. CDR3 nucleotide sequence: TGTGCCAGCAGCCAAGCTACAGGGGTTGAGTACAATGAGCAGTTCTTC.

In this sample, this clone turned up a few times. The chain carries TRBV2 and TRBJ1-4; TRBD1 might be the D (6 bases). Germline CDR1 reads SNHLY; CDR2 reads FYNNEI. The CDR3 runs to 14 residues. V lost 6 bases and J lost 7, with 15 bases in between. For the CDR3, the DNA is TGTGCCAGCAGGGAGGACAGCGTGATTGAAAAACTGTTTTTT. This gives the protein CASREDSVIEKLFF.

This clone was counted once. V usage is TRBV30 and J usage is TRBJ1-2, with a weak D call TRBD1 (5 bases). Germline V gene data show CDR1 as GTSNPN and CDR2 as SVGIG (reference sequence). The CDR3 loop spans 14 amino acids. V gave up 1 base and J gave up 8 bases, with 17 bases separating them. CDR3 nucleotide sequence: TGTGCCTGGAGTGCAGACACTGGGGCAGCCGGCTACACCTTC. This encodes CAWSADTGAAGYTF.

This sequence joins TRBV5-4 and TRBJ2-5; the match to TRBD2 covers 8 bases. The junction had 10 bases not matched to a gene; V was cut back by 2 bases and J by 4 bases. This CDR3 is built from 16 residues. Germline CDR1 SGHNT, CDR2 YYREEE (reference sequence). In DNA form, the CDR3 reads TGTGCCAGCAGCTTAGTGGGCGGGGGGCGTGGAGAGACCCAGTACTTC. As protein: CASSLVGGGRGETQYF.

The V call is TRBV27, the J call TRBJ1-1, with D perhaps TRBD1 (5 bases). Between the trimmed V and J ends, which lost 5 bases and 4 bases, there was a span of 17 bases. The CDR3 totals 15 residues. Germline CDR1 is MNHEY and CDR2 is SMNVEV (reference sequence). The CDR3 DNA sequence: TGTGCCAGCAGTGCTCCCAGCGGGGGGAGCACTGAAGCTTTCTTT. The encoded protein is CASSAPSGGSTEAFF.

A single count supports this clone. CDR3 residues: CASSRPGQGTEAFF. CDR3 coding DNA: TGTGCCAGCAGTAGGCCGGGACAGGGCACTGAAGCTTTCTTT. The chain links TRBV27 to TRBJ1-1, with TRBD1 matching 9 bases. Germline V gene sequence: CDR1 MNHEY, CDR2 SMNVEV (reference sequence). V lost 5 bases and J lost 4; bases outside the gene matches: 5. The CDR3 runs 14 residues.

CDR3 in amino acids: CASSLGVYGYTF. The CDR3 DNA reads TGTGCCAGCAGCTTGGGCGTATATGGCTACACCTTC. The rearrangement uses TRBV5-8 and TRBJ1-2; D gene unclear. The CDR3 totals 12 residues. The germline V gene encodes CDR1 SGHTS and CDR2 YDEGEE. V gave up 0 bases and J gave up 5 bases, with 5 bases separating them.

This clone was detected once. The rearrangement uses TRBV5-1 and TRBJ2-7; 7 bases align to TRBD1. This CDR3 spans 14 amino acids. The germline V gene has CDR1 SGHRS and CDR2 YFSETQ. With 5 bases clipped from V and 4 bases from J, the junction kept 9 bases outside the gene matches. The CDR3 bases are TGCGCCAGCAGACCGGGCAGGGGGACGTACGAGCAGTACTTC. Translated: CASRPGRGTYEQYF. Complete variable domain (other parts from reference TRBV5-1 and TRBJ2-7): KAGVTQTPRYLIKTRGQQVTLSCSPISGHRSVSWYQQTPGQGLQFLFEYFSETQRNKGNFPGRFSGRQFSNSRSEMNVSTLELGDSALYLCASRPGRGTYEQYFGPGTRLTVT.

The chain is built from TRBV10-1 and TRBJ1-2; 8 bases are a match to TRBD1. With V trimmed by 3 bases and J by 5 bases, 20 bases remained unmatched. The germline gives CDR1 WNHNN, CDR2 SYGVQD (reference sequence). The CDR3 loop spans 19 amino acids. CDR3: CASSDFFSGGGSFRYGYTF. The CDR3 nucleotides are TGCGCCAGCAGTGACTTCTTTTCAGGGGGCGGAAGTTTTCGGTATGGCTACACCTTC.

The DNA of the CDR3 is TGTGCCAGCAGTGACTCTAGCACCGGGGAGCTGTTTTTT. Encoded protein: CASSDSSTGELFF. V is TRBV6-4 and J is TRBJ2-2; D gene unclear. Germline CDR1 MRHNA, CDR2 SNTAGT. The CDR3 length is 13 residues. The germline V and J ends were trimmed by 0 bases and 4 bases, with 3 bases remaining between them.

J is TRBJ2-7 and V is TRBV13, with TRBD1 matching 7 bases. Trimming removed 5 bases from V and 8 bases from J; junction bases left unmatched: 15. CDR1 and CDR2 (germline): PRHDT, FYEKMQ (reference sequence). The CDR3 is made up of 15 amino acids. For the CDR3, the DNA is TGTGCCAGCAGCACCCCGGTAGAGGGGGCAGGGAAGCAGTACTTC. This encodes CASSTPVEGAGKQYF.

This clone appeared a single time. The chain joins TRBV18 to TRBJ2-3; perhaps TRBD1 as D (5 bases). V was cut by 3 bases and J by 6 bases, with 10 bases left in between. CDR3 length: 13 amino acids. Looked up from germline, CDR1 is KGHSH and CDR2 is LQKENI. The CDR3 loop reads CASSPQGIDTQYF. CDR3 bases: TGTGCCAGCTCACCCCAGGGTATCGATACGCAGTATTTT. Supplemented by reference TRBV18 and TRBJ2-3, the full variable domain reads NAGVMQNPRHLVRRRGQEARLRCSPMKGHSHVYWYRQLPEEGLKFMVYLQKENIIDESGMPKERFSAEFPKEGPSILRIQQVVRGDSAAYFCASSPQGIDTQYFGPGTRLTVL.

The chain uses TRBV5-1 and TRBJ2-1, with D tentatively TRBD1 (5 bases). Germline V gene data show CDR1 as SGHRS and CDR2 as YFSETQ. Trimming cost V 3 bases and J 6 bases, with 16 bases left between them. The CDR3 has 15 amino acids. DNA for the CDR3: TGCGCCAGCAGCTCAATGCCTGGGCAGGGCAATGAGCAGTTCTTC. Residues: CASSSMPGQGNEQFF.

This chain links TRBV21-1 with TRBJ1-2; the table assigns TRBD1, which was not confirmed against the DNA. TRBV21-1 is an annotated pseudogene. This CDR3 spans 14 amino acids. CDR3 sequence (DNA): TGTGCCAGCAGCAAAGAAACAGGGGGCAATGGCTACACCTTC. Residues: CASSKETGGNGYTF.

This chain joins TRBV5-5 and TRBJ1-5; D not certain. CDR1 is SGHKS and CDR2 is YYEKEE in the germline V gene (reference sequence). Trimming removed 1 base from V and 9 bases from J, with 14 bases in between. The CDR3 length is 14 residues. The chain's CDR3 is CASSLNPREGPQHF. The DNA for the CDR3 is TGTGCCAGCAGCTTGAATCCGAGGGAGGGGCCCCAGCATTTT.

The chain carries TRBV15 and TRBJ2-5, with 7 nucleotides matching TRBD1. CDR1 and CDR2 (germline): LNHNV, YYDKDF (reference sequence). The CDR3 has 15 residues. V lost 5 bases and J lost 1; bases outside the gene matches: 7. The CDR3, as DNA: TGTGCCACCAGCGGGGACAGAGCTTTCCAAGAGACCCAGTACTTC. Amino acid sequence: CATSGDRAFQETQYF.

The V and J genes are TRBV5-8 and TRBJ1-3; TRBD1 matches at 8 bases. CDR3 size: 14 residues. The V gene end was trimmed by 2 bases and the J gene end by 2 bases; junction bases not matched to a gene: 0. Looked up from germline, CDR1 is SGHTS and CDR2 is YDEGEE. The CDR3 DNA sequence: TGTGCCAGCAGCTTCAGGGGGCCTGGAAACACCATATATTTT. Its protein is CASSFRGPGNTIYF.

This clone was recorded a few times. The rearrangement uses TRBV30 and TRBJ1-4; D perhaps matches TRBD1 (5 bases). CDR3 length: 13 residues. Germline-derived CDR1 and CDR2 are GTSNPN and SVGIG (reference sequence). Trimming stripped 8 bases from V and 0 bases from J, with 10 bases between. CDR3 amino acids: CAASGSTNEKLFF. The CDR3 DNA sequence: TGTGCCGCGTCAGGGTCAACTAATGAAAAACTGTTTTTT.

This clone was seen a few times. The chain's CDR3 is CASSLPRYEQYF. The CDR3, as DNA: TGTGCCAGCAGCTTGCCGCGCTACGAGCAGTACTTC. This rearrangement joins TRBV5-8 to TRBJ2-7; D unclear. Trimming took 1 base from V and 3 from J, leaving 5 bases between them. Germline V gene sequence: CDR1 SGHTS, CDR2 YDEGEE. The CDR3 extends over 12 amino acids.